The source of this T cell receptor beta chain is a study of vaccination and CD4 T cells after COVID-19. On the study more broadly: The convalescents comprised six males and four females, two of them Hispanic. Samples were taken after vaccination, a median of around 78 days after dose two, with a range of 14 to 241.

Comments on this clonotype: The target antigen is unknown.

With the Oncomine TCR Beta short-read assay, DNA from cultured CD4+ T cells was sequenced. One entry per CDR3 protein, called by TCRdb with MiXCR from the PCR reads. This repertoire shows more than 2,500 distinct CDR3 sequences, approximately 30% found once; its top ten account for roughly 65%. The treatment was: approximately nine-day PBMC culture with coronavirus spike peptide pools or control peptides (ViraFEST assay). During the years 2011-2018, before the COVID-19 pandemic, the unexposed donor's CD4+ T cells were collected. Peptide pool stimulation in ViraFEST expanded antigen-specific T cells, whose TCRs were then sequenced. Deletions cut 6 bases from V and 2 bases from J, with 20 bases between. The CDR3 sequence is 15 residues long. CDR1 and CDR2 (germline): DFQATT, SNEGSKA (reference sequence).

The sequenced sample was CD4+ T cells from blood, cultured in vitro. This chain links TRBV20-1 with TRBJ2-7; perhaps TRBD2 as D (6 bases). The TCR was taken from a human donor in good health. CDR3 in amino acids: CSAAPGDSITYEQYF. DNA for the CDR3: TGCAGTGCGGCACCGGGGGACTCTATCACCTACGAGCAGTACTTC.